Presented here are 3 T cell receptor beta chains from one specimen sequenced in a study of neurological immune-mediated disorders. TCRdb fed the 5' RACE reads into MiXCR, producing one record per CDR3 protein. The table shows roughly 100,000 distinct CDR3 sequences, with 3.5% to 4% occurring only once. Specimen: PBMCs. These receptors came from a young woman with multiple sclerosis.

A remark on this clonotype: This may stem from a read error, because a much larger clone lies one nucleotide away. The chain combines TRBV20-1 with TRBJ2-1; D may match TRBD1 or TRBD2 (5 bases each). The germline gives CDR1 DFQATT, CDR2 SNEGSKA (reference sequence). The CDR3 has 10 amino acids. The CDR3 bases are TGCAGTGCCCGAGGGGTTGAGCAGTCCTTC. Its translation: CSARGVEQSF.

Many counts were recorded for this clonotype. The chain uses TRBV7-2 and TRBJ1-6; no clear D. Germline CDR1 and CDR2: SGHTA and FQGNSA. The V and J ends lost 5 bases and 2 bases respectively, with 10 bases between them. The CDR3 consists of 15 residues. This CDR3 reads CASSLGYTYNSPLHF. CDR3 DNA sequence: TGTGCCAGCAGCCTGGGCTATACCTATAATTCACCCCTCCACTTT.

This clonotype was counted ten times or more. V usage is TRBV5-1 and J usage is TRBJ1-5; D is uncertain. Germline V gene sequence: CDR1 SGHRS, CDR2 YFSETQ. There are 16 residues in the CDR3. Trimming stripped 0 bases from V and 2 bases from J, with 12 bases between. This chain's CDR3 is CASSLASREGNQPQHF. The DNA of the CDR3 is TGCGCCAGCAGCTTGGCCAGCCGGGAGGGCAATCAGCCCCAGCATTTT.